This TCR beta chain was documented in a study of a mutant IDH1 vaccine in newly diagnosed glioma. Profiling relied on immunoSEQ multiplex PCR, and the TCRdb table lists in-frame clones only, not all of them. The table includes some 36,000 clones, 80% to 90% detected once. The CDR3 runs 10 residues. Trimming pared 4 bases from V and 6 bases from J, leaving 7 bases between. The germline V gene has CDR1 DFQATT and CDR2 SNEGSKA (reference sequence). Time point defined: week 5, during vaccination. It was 300 ug of mutant IDH1 20-mer peptide that made up each vaccine dose, given with topical imiquimod. In regard to this clone: Antigen: not known.

Source: PBMCs, taken from a glioma patient whose treatment included an IDH1 peptide vaccine. This chain connects TRBV20-1 to TRBJ2-7; D is unresolved. The sequence derives from a man aged 50 to 59 with glioma. CDR3 coding DNA: TGCAGTGCTATCTCCCGCGAGCAGTACTTC. It codes for CSAISREQYF.